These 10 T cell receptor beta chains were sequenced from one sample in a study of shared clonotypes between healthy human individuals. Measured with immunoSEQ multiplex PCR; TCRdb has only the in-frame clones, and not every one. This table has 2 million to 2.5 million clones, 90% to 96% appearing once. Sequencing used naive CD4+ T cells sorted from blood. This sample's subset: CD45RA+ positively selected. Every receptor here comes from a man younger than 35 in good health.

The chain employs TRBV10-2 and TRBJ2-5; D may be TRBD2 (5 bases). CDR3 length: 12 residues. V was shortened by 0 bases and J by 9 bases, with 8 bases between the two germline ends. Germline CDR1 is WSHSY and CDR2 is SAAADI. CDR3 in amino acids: CASSESGESQYF. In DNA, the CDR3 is TGCGCCAGCAGTGAGTCTGGGGAGTCCCAGTACTTC.

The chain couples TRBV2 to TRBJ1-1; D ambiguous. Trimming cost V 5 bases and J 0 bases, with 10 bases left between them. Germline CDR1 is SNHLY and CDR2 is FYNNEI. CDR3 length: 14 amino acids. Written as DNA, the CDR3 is TGTGCCAGCAGTAAGGACGGCATGAACACTGAAGCTTTCTTT. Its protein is CASSKDGMNTEAFF.

This CDR3 reads CASSRPFFNEKLFF. The DNA of the CDR3 is TGTGCCAGTAGTAGGCCTTTTTTCAATGAAAAACTGTTTTTT. The chain employs TRBV19 and TRBJ1-4; D gene unclear. Germline CDR1 and CDR2: LNHDA and SQIVND (reference sequence). V dropped 4 bases and J dropped 5 bases, with 11 bases sitting between them. This CDR3 has 14 residues.

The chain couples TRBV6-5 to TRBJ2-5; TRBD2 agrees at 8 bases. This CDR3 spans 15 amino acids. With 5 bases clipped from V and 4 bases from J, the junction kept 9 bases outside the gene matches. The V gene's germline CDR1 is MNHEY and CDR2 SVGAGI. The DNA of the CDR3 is TGTGCCAGCAGTACTGACCCGGGACTAGGAGAGACCCAGTACTTC. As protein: CASSTDPGLGETQYF.

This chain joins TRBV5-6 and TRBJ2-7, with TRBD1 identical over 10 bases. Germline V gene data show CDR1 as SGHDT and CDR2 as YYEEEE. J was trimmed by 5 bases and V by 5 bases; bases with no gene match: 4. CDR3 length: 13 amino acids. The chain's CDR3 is CASSRDRGNEQYF. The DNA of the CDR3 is TGTGCCAGCAGTCGGGACAGGGGCAACGAGCAGTACTTC.

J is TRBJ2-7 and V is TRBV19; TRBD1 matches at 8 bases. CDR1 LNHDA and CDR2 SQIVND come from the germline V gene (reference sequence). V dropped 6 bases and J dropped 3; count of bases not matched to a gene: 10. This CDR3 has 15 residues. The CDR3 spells CASRNEGQGFYEQYF. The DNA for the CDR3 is TGTGCCAGTAGAAACGAAGGACAGGGATTCTACGAGCAGTACTTC.

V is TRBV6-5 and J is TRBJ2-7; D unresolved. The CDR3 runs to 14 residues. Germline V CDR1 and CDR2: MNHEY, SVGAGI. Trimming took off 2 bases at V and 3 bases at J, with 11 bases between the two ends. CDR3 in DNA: TGTGCCAGCAGTTACCGCCCCGGATACTACGAGCAGTACTTC. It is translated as CASSYRPGYYEQYF.

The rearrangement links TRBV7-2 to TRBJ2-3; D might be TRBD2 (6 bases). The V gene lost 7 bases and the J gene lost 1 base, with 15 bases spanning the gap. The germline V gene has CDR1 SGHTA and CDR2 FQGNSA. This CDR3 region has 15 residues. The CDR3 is CASTLGGGGTDTQYF. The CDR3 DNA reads TGTGCCAGCACCCTCGGGGGAGGCGGCACAGATACGCAGTATTTT.

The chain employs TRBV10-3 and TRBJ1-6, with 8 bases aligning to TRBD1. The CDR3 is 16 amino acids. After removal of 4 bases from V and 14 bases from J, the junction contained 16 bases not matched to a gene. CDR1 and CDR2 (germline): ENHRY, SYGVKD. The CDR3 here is CAISGQDRGNFQALHF. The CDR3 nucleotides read TGTGCCATCAGTGGCCAAGACAGGGGTAATTTTCAAGCCCTCCACTTT.

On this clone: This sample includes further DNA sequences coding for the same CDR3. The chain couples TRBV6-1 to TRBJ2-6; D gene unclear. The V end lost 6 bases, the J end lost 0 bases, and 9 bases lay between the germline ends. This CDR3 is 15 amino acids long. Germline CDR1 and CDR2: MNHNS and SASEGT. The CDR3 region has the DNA TGTGCCAGCAGCGCTAAGTTCTCTGGGGCCAACGTCCTGACTTTC. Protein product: CASSAKFSGANVLTF.